This T cell receptor (beta chain) was recovered during a study of vaccination and CD4 T cells after COVID-19. The treatment here: approximately nine-day PBMC culture with coronavirus spike peptide pools or control peptides (ViraFEST assay). ViraFEST sequenced TCRs after peptide-pool expansion of antigen-specific T cells. V shed 6 bases and J shed 3 bases, with 9 bases lying between them. The CDR3 runs 12 residues. Regarding this clonotype: Its antigen is not known.

Sequenced with the Oncomine TCR Beta short-read assay was DNA taken from cultured CD4+ T cells. A single record per CDR3 protein comes from TCRdb applying MiXCR to the PCR reads. The repertoire holds 8,000 to 9,500 distinct CDR3 sequences, 20% to 25% seen once, with roughly 20% in the top ten. Broader study findings: In convalescent patients, a median roughly 84% of post-vaccine SARS-CoV-2-reactive clones appeared only after vaccination.

The chain has TRBV12-3 or TRBV12-4 and TRBJ2-7; D is unclear. The sequencing input was cultured CD4+ T cells from blood. The TCR originated in a human donor with COVID-19. The CDR3 sequence: CASRQLSYEQYF. As DNA, the CDR3 is TGTGCCAGCAGGCAGCTCAGCTACGAGCAGTACTTC.